This T cell receptor (beta chain) was recorded in a study of T cell repertoires in cytomegalovirus infection. The overall study: CMV infection together with matching HLA type was indicated by public TCR beta signatures.

V was trimmed by 6 bases and J by 4 bases, leaving 10 bases between them. Germline loops: CDR1 MNHEY, CDR2 SMNVEV (reference sequence). There are 14 residues in the CDR3. This clonotype has only a few counts. Its antigen is unidentified. Study-wide results and caveats: Using cumulative public TCR beta family frequency, the authors identified those who carried CMV together with the relevant HLA. Dominant in the ex vivo response were TCR beta clonotypes restricted by HLA-C and specific for CMV.

Each CDR3 protein gets one entry after TCRdb re-called the reads with MiXCR. The data show roughly 340,000 distinct CDR3 sequences, 25% to 35% seen once. The source was cultured PBMCs, collected from culture after CMV antigen stimulation. This clonotype was sampled from a human donor in good health (CMV status not recorded). Some clones in this sample may be carry-over from other donors' samples. The chain recombines TRBV27 with TRBJ1-6; D not certain. CDR3 protein: CASSPGLYNSPLHF. In DNA, the CDR3 is TGTGCCAGCAGCCCCGGCCTTTATAATTCACCCCTCCACTTT.